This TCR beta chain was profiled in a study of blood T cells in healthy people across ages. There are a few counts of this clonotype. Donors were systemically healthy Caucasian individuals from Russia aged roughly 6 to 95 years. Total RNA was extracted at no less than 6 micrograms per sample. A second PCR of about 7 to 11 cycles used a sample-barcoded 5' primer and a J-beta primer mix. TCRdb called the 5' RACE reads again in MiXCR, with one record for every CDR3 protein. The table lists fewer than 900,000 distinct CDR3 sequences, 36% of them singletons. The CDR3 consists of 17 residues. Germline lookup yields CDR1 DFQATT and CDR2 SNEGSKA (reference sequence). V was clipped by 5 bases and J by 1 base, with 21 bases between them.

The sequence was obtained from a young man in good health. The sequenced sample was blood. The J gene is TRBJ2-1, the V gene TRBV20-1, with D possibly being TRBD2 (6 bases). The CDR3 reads CSAWTTGPGTSYNEQFF. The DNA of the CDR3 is TGCAGTGCTTGGACTACGGGTCCAGGGACTTCCTACAATGAGCAGTTCTTC.